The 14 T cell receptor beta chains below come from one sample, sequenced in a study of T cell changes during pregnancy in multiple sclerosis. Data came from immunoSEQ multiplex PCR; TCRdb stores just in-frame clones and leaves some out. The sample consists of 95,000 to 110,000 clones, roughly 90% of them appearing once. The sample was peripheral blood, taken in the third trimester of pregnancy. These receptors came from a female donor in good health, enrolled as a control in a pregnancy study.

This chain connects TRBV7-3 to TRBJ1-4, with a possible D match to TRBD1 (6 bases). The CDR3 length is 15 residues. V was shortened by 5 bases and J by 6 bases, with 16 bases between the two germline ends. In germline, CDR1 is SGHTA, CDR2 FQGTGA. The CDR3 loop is CASSLDRGIDEKLFF. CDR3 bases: TGTGCCAGCAGCCTGGATAGGGGGATTGATGAAAAACTGTTTTTT.

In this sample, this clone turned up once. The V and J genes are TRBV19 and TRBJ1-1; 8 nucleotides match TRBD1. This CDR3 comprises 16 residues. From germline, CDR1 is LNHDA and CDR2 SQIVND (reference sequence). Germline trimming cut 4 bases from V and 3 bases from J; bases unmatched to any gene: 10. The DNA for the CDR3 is TGTGCCAGTAGTACCCCCTTAGGCAGGGGGCACACTGAAGCTTTCTTT. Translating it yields CASSTPLGRGHTEAFF.

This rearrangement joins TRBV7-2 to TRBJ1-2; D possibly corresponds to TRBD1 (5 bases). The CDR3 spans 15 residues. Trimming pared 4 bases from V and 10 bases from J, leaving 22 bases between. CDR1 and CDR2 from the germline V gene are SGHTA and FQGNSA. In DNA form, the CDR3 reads TGTGCCAGCAGCTCCAGCCCAGGGACTGCCGGGGACTACACCTTC. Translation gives CASSSSPGTAGDYTF.

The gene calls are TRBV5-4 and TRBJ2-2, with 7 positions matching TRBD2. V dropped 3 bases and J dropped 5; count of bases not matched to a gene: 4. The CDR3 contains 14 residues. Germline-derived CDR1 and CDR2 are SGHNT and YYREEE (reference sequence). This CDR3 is CASSWDYVTGELFF. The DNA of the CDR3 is TGTGCCAGCAGCTGGGACTATGTGACCGGGGAGCTGTTTTTT. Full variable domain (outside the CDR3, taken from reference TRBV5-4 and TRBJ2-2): ETGVTQSPTHLIKTRGQQVTLRCSSQSGHNTVSWYQQALGQGPQFIFQYYREEENGRGNFPPRFSGLQFPNYSSELNVNALELDDSALYLCASSWDYVTGELFFGEGSRLTVL.

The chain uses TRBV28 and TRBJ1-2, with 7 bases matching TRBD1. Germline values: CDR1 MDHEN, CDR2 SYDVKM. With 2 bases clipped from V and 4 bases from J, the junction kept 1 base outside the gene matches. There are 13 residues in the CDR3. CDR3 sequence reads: CASSLRGLYGYTF. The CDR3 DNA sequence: TGTGCCAGCAGTTTAAGGGGGCTCTATGGCTACACCTTC.

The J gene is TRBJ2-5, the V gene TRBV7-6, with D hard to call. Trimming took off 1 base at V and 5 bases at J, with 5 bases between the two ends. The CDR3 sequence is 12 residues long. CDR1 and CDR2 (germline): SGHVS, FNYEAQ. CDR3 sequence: CASSLDGETQYF. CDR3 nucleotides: TGTGCCAGCAGCTTAGATGGCGAGACCCAGTACTTC. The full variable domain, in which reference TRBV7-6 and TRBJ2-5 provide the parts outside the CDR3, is GAGVSQSPRYKVTKRGQDVALRCDPISGHVSLYWYRQALGQGPEFLTYFNYEAQQDKSGLPNDRFSAERPEGSISTLTIQRTEQRDSAMYRCASSLDGETQYFGPGTRLLVL.

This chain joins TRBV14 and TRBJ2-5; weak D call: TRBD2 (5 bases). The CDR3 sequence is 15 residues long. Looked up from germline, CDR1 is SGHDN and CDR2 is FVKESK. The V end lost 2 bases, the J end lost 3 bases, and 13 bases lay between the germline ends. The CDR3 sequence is CASSQLDGVKETQYF. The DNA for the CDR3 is TGTGCCAGCAGCCAACTGGACGGGGTGAAAGAGACCCAGTACTTC.

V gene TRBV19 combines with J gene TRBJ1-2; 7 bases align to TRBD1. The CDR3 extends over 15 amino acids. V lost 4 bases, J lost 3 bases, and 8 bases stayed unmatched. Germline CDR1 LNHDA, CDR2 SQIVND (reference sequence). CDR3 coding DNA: TGTGCCAGTAGTAGGGGACAGACTTATGACTATGGCTACACCTTC. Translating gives CASSRGQTYDYGYTF. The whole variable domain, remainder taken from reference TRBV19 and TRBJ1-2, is DGGITQSPKYLFRKEGQNVTLSCEQNLNHDAMYWYRQDPGQGLRLIYYSQIVNDFQKGDIAEGYSVSREKKESFPLTVTSAQKNPTAFYLCASSRGQTYDYGYTFGSGTRLTVV.

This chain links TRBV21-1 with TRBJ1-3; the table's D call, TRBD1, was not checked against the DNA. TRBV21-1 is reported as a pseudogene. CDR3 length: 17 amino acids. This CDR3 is CASSKRRTGGSGNTIYF. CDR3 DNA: TGTGCCAGCAGCAAAAGGAGGACAGGGGGCTCTGGAAACACCATATATTTT.

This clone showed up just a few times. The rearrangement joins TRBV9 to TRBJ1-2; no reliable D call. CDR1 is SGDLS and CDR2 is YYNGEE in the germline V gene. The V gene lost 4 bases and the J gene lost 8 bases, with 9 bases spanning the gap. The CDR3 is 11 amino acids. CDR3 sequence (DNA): TGTGCCAGCAGCCCAGGCGAGGGCTACACCTTC. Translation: CASSPGEGYTF.

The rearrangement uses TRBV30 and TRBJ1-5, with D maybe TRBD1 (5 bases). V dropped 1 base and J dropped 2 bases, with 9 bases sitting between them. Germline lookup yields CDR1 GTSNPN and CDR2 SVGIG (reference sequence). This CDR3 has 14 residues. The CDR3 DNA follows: TGTGCCTGGAGTGAACAGGCTGGCAATCAGCCCCAGCATTTT. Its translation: CAWSEQAGNQPQHF.

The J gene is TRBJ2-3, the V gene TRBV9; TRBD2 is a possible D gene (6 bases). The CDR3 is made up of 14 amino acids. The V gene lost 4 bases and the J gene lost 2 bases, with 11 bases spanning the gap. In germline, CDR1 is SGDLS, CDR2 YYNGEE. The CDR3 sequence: CASSRGGDTDTQYF. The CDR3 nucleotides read TGTGCCAGCAGCCGGGGCGGGGACACAGATACGCAGTATTTT.

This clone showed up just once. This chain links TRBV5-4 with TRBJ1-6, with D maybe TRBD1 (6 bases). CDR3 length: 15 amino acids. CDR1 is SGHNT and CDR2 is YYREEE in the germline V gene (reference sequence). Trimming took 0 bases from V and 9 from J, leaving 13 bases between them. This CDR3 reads CASSLDGGLGSPLHF. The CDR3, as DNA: TGTGCCAGCAGCTTGGACGGGGGGCTAGGTTCACCCCTCCACTTT.

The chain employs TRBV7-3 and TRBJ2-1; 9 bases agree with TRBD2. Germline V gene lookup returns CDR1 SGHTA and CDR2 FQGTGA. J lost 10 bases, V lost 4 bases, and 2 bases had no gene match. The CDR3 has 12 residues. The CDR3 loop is CASSSLAGEQFF. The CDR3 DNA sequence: TGTGCCAGCAGCTCCCTAGCGGGGGAGCAGTTCTTC.